These 16 T cell receptor beta chains share one sample of origin, sequenced in a study of cytomegalovirus exposure and HLA in healthy donors (dated by TCRdb to the late 2010s). Libraries were built with the immunoSEQ multiplex PCR assay. The multiplex PCR relied on a mix of 60 forward primers for TCR Vbeta segments and 13 reverse primers for TCR Jbeta segments. Imported from immuneACCESS, the table was reduced by TCRdb to in-frame sequences with V and J called. These copies leave out some clones; in studies compared against another copy, an unresolved V gene accounts for under half, and the cause of the remainder is not known. The table for this sample lists around 120,000 clones. 0.45% to 0.6% of the sample belongs to the ten largest clones. The sequenced sample was PBMCs. These receptors originate from a man between 45 and 60 years old in good health and CMV-seronegative.

This chain uses TRBV11-3 with TRBJ2-5; perhaps TRBD1 as D (5 bases). The last part of the DNA fits TRBJ2-7 better; the J call may be wrong. This CDR3 comprises 15 residues. From germline, CDR1 is SGHNT and CDR2 YENEEA. CDR3 sequence: CASSPRRQRSYEQYF. Here the CDR3 DNA reads TGTGCCAGCAGCCCTAGGCGACAGCGAAGTTACGAGCAGTACTTC.

This chain links TRBV6-5 with TRBJ1-2; the D is unclear. Looked up from germline, CDR1 is MNHEY and CDR2 is SVGAGI. The CDR3 is made up of 12 amino acids. V gave up 4 bases and J gave up 8 bases, with 11 bases separating them. The CDR3 DNA sequence: TGTGCCAGCAGTTCACCTCCCCGGGGCTACACCTTC. Translating it yields CASSSPPRGYTF.

The chain uses TRBV10-3 and TRBJ2-2, with 9 bases that match TRBD1. The germline CDR1 and CDR2 sequences are ENHRY and SYGVKD. This CDR3 region has 18 residues. With 5 bases clipped from V and 5 bases from J, the junction kept 15 bases outside the gene matches. CDR3 nucleotides: TGTGCCATCAGTAGCTCTCCGGGACAGGGAGATTCAACCGGGGAGCTGTTTTTT. It specifies CAISSSPGQGDSTGELFF.

The CDR3 sequence: CASSLSEQETQYF. The CDR3 DNA reads as TGTGCCAGCAGCTTATCGGAGCAAGAGACCCAGTACTTC. The chain employs TRBV7-9 and TRBJ2-5; D is uncertain. Germline CDR1 SEHNR, CDR2 FQNEAQ (reference sequence). With 2 bases removed from V and 2 bases from J, the gap between germline ends came to 6 bases. The CDR3 is made up of 13 amino acids.

This sequence joins TRBV29-1 and TRBJ2-1; weak D call: TRBD1 (5 bases). CDR1 and CDR2 from the germline V gene are SQVTM and ANQGSEA. The V gene lost 7 bases and the J gene lost 0 bases, with 13 bases spanning the gap. This CDR3 has 14 amino acids. The DNA of the CDR3 is TGCAGCGCTGCACAGGTGAGCTCCTACAATGAGCAGTTCTTC. It yields the protein CSAAQVSSYNEQFF.

The rearrangement uses TRBV5-1 and TRBJ1-6, with D unresolved. The germline CDR1 and CDR2 sequences are SGHRS and YFSETQ. Trimming took 4 bases from V and 0 from J, leaving 11 bases between them. The CDR3 is 16 residues long. CDR3 residues: CASSQPGSSYNSPLHF. CDR3 DNA: TGCGCCAGCAGCCAGCCCGGGAGCTCCTATAATTCACCCCTCCACTTT.

The CDR3 DNA follows: TGTGCCAGCAGCGTAGGTTTTGCAGGGGACTATGGCTACACCTTC. This translates into CASSVGFAGDYGYTF. The chain is built from TRBV9 and TRBJ1-2; D is possibly TRBD1 (6 bases). The CDR3 loop spans 15 amino acids. Germline V gene lookup returns CDR1 SGDLS and CDR2 YYNGEE. V was clipped by 0 bases and J by 3 bases, with 12 bases between them.

The chain couples TRBV11-3 to TRBJ1-2; 12 nucleotides line up with TRBD1. The CDR3 totals 19 residues. J gave up 4 bases and V 4 bases, and 16 bases lay outside the gene matches. The germline V gene has CDR1 SGHNT and CDR2 YENEEA. The CDR3: CASSSYVRGQGALCYGYTF. The DNA for the CDR3 is TGTGCCAGCAGCTCGTACGTGCGGGGACAGGGGGCGCTTTGCTATGGCTACACCTTC.

For the CDR3, the DNA is TGTGCCAGCAGCTTAGGGGGACAGGGTACCCACCAAGAGACCCAGTACTTC. This encodes CASSLGGQGTHQETQYF. V gene TRBV7-3 combines with J gene TRBJ2-5, with 9 nucleotides matching TRBD1. Germline V gene data show CDR1 as SGHTA and CDR2 as FQGTGA. The V and J ends lost 2 bases and 0 bases, in that order; junction bases with no gene match: 7. This CDR3 region has 17 residues.

The chain couples TRBV7-9 to TRBJ2-1, with 11 bases that match TRBD1. Germline V gene data show CDR1 as SEHNR and CDR2 as FQNEAQ (reference sequence). V was pared by 5 bases and J by 9 bases, with 3 bases of the junction left unmatched. CDR3 length: 13 residues. DNA for the CDR3: TGTGCCAGCAGCCCCGGGACAGGGGGTGAGCAGTTCTTC. Its translation: CASSPGTGGEQFF.

The genes are TRBV13 and TRBJ1-4, with 9 bases that match TRBD1. The CDR3 loop spans 15 amino acids. Trimming at V came to 2 bases and at J to 4 bases, leaving 2 bases not matched to a gene. CDR1 is PRHDT, CDR2 FYEKMQ, per germline (reference sequence). The CDR3 reads CASSLTGGLNEKLFF. The CDR3 nucleotides are TGTGCCAGCAGCTTAACAGGGGGCCTTAATGAAAAACTGTTTTTT.

The V and J genes are TRBV7-8 and TRBJ2-5; possible D gene TRBD1, 5 bases. Trimming left V 4 bases short and J 2 bases short, with 11 bases between. CDR3 length: 14 amino acids. Germline CDR1 is SGHVS and CDR2 is FQNEAQ. CDR3 sequence reads: CASSSWGLQETQYF. The CDR3 DNA is TGTGCCAGCAGCTCGTGGGGCCTTCAAGAGACCCAGTACTTC.

The CDR3 region has the DNA TGTGCCAGCAGCCAAAGACAGGGGATAATGAACACTGAAGCTTTCTTT. Encoded protein: CASSQRQGIMNTEAFF. The chain uses TRBV7-9 and TRBJ1-1; 8 nucleotides align to TRBD1. This CDR3 region has 16 residues. Germline V gene data show CDR1 as SEHNR and CDR2 as FQNEAQ (reference sequence). With 5 bases clipped from V and 0 bases from J, the junction kept 8 bases outside the gene matches. Full variable domain (remainder filled in from reference TRBV7-9 and TRBJ1-1): DTGVSQNPRHKITKRGQNVTFRCDPISEHNRLYWYRQTLGQGPEFLTYFQNEAQLEKSRLLSDRFSAERPKGSFSTLEIQRTEQGDSAMYLCASSQRQGIMNTEAFFGQGTRLTVV.

V usage is TRBV19 and J usage is TRBJ1-2; TRBD1 matches at 9 bases. Germline V gives CDR1 LNHDA, CDR2 SQIVND (reference sequence). The J segment lost 8 bases and the V segment lost 7 bases, leaving 11 bases of the junction unmatched. The CDR3 covers 14 residues. The CDR3 loop reads CASTRQGEFGGYTF. The CDR3 nucleotides read TGTGCCAGTACCAGACAGGGGGAGTTCGGGGGCTACACCTTC.

The chain joins TRBV15 to TRBJ2-3; D unclear. Germline CDR1 and CDR2: LNHNV and YYDKDF (reference sequence). The V and J ends lost 0 bases and 0 bases respectively, with 10 bases between them. CDR3 size: 16 residues. The CDR3 protein is CATSRDLAESTDTQYF. CDR3 DNA sequence: TGTGCCACCAGCAGAGATCTGGCCGAAAGCACAGATACGCAGTATTTT.

The V and J genes are TRBV7-2 and TRBJ2-7; D unclear. Germline assignment: CDR1 SGHTA and CDR2 FQGNSA. Deletions cut 2 bases from V and 5 bases from J, with 16 bases between. This CDR3 comprises 15 residues. CDR3 in amino acids: CASSLKRSHLDEQYF. The CDR3 nucleotides read TGTGCCAGCAGCTTAAAACGGTCTCATTTGGACGAGCAGTACTTC.